These T cell receptor beta chains were read from a single sample in a study of CD4 T cells in lung cancer. Clones were read by immunoSEQ multiplex PCR, and TCRdb kept only the in-frame ones, dropping some. The sample holds over 8,000 clones, over 50% seen once. Sequenced input: normal lung tissue taken away from the tumor. These receptor sequences come from a man aged 60 to 75 with non-small cell lung cancer. Each CDR3 is given with its conserved first and last residue. A D gene is named only where the DNA matches it firmly. Some rows have no size entry. The others give once, few or many, or a class for an expanded clone.

abundance: NA; len: 15; j_gene: TRBJ2-3; v_gene: TRBV7-3; d_gene: TRBD2; CDR3nt: TGTGCCAGCAGCTTAAACGGGGGGGGGACAGATACGCAGTATTTT; CDR3aa: CASSLNGGGTDTQYF
abundance: NA; len: 15; j_gene: TRBJ2-3; v_gene: TRBV6-4; d_gene: NA; CDR3nt: TGTGCCAGCAGTGACGGGGGGCGGGAGACAGATACGCAGTATTTT; CDR3aa: CASSDGGRETDTQYF
abundance: NA; len: 14; j_gene: TRBJ2-1; v_gene: TRBV5-1; d_gene: NA; CDR3nt: TGCGCCAGCAGCTTGTCCAGGGCCTACAATGAGCAGTTCTTC; CDR3aa: CASSLSRAYNEQFF
abundance: NA; len: 13; j_gene: TRBJ2-1; v_gene: TRBV7-3; d_gene: NA; CDR3nt: TGTGCCAGCAGCCGCGAGTTGGCGGATGAGCAGTTCTTC; CDR3aa: CASSRELADEQFF
abundance: NA; len: 15; j_gene: TRBJ1-3; v_gene: TRBV15; d_gene: NA; CDR3nt: TGTGCCACCAGCGAATACGGGGGCTCTGGAAACACCATATATTTT; CDR3aa: CATSEYGGSGNTIYF
abundance: NA; len: 15; j_gene: TRBJ2-1; v_gene: TRBV6-5; d_gene: NA; CDR3nt: TGTGCCAGCAGTTGGGGCGGAAAGCCCTACAATGAGCAGTTCTTC; CDR3aa: CASSWGGKPYNEQFF
abundance: few; len: 16; j_gene: TRBJ1-1; v_gene: TRBV7-8; d_gene: NA; CDR3nt: TGTGCCAGCAGCTTAGTATCAGGGTGGATGAACACTGAAGCTTTCTTT; CDR3aa: CASSLVSGWMNTEAFF
abundance: NA; len: 12; j_gene: TRBJ2-3; v_gene: TRBV4-1; d_gene: NA; CDR3nt: TGCGCCAGCAGCCAAGCCTTTGATACGCAGTATTTT; CDR3aa: CASSQAFDTQYF
abundance: NA; len: 11; j_gene: TRBJ1-1; v_gene: TRBV30; d_gene: TRBD1; CDR3nt: TGTGCCTGGAAGACAGGGGCGGGAGCTTTCTTT; CDR3aa: CAWKTGAGAFF
abundance: NA; len: 15; j_gene: TRBJ2-3; v_gene: TRBV6-5; d_gene: NA; CDR3nt: TGTGCCAGCAAAGACGGCGGGACTCGCACAGATACGCAGTATTTT; CDR3aa: CASKDGGTRTDTQYF
abundance: NA; len: 14; j_gene: TRBJ2-2; v_gene: TRBV10-2; d_gene: NA; CDR3nt: TGCGCCAGTATTAGCCGGAGGGGCGCCGGGGAGCTGTTTTTT; CDR3aa: CASISRRGAGELFF
abundance: medium-sized; len: 15; j_gene: TRBJ2-2; v_gene: TRBV11-3; d_gene: TRBD2; CDR3nt: TGTGCCAGCAGACTAGCGGGAGTTAGCGGCGGGGAGCTGTTTTTT; CDR3aa: CASRLAGVSGGELFF
abundance: NA; len: 12; j_gene: TRBJ2-3; v_gene: TRBV30; d_gene: NA; CDR3nt: TGTGCCTGGAGTGGTCCCGGGGATACGCAGTATTTT; CDR3aa: CAWSGPGDTQYF
abundance: NA; len: 11; j_gene: TRBJ2-1; v_gene: TRBV5-1; d_gene: NA; CDR3nt: TGCGCCAGCAGAACGGGGGATGAGCAGTTCTTC; CDR3aa: CASRTGDEQFF
abundance: NA; len: 15; j_gene: TRBJ1-2; v_gene: TRBV5-1; d_gene: TRBD1; CDR3nt: TGCGCCAGCAGCTTGGTTGGACAGGGGGCAGATGGCTACACCTTC; CDR3aa: CASSLVGQGADGYTF
abundance: NA; len: 13; j_gene: TRBJ1-2; v_gene: TRBV27; d_gene: NA; CDR3nt: TGTGCCAGCAGTTTATCCCGCCGCGATGGCTACACCTTC; CDR3aa: CASSLSRRDGYTF
abundance: NA; len: 13; j_gene: TRBJ2-2; v_gene: TRBV25-1; d_gene: NA; CDR3nt: TGTGCCAGCAGTGAGCCGGGAATCGGGGAGCTGTTTTTT; CDR3aa: CASSEPGIGELFF
abundance: NA; len: 14; j_gene: TRBJ2-7; v_gene: TRBV29-1; d_gene: NA; CDR3nt: TGCAGCGTTGAAGGCCAGGGCACGTCCTACGAGCAGTACTTC; CDR3aa: CSVEGQGTSYEQYF
abundance: NA; len: 16; j_gene: TRBJ1-2; v_gene: TRBV4-1; d_gene: TRBD1; CDR3nt: TGCGCCAGCAGCGGCCGGGACAGGGGGCGAAGCTATGGCTACACCTTC; CDR3aa: CASSGRDRGRSYGYTF